The table lists the clone carrying this TCR beta chain with many counts. The antigen is unknown. The CDR3 extends 3 residues past the end of the read, so its final part is completed from the germline J gene. This sample is part of a study of T cell clonality in common variable immunodeficiency. The study, taken as a whole, reports: Fewer deletions and N-nucleotide insertions were reportedly seen in common variable immunodeficiency TCR beta sequences.

The method was immunoSEQ multiplex PCR; TCRdb's version includes in-frame clones alone and lacks a portion of them. The data show about 74,000 clones, with none appearing a single time. CDR1 is DFQATT, CDR2 SNEGSKA, per germline (reference sequence). With V trimmed by 0 bases and J by 2 bases, 4 bases remained unmatched. The CDR3 spans 14 residues. V usage is TRBV20-1 and J usage is TRBJ2-7; TRBD2 agrees at 7 bases. Sequences were obtained from peripheral blood mononuclear cells. The clonotype was recovered from a person between 18 and 75 years old in good health. The chain's CDR3 is CSARDQGGTYEQYF. The part of the CDR3 DNA that was read is TGCAGTGCTAGAGATCAGGGAGGGACCTACGAG.